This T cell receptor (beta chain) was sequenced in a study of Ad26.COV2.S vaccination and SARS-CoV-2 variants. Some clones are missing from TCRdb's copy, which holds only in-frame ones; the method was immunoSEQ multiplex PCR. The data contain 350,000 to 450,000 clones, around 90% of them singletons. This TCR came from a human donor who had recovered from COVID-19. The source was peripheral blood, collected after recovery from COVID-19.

CDR3 bases: TGTGCCAGCAGTGACAACGGGGGGTCCCCAGGCGAGCAGTACTTC. It is translated as CASSDNGGSPGEQYF. The chain employs TRBV2 and TRBJ2-7; 7 nucleotides agree with TRBD2. V lost 3 bases to trimming and J lost 6 bases; unmatched junction nucleotides: 11. This CDR3 is 15 amino acids long. Per the germline V gene, CDR1 is SNHLY and CDR2 is FYNNEI.